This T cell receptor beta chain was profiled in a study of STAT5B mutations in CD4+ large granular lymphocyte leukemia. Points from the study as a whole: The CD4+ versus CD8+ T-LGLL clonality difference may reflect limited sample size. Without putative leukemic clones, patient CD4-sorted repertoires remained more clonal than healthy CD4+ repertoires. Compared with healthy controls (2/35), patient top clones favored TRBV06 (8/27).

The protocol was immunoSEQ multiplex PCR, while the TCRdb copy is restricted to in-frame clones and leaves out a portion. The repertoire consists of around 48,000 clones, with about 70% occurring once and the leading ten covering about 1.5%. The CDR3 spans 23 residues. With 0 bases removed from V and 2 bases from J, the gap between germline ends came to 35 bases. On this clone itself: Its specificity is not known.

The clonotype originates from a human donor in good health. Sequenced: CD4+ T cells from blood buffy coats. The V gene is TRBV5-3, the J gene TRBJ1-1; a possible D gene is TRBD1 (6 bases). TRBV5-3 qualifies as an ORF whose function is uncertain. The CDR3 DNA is TGTGCCAGAAGCTTGGAAAGGGGTTATGGGTTGTCTCCCGGGACACCCCTTAACACTGAAGCTTTCTTT. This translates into CARSLERGYGLSPGTPLNTEAFF.